This T cell receptor beta chain was observed in a study of blood T cells in healthy people across ages. General study results and limits: With age, beta diversity per million T cells declined roughly linearly, significantly by 40.

A J-beta primer mix and a sample-barcoded 5' primer were used in a second PCR of about 7 to 12 cycles. Each TCR beta cDNA got a 12-nucleotide random molecular identifier. TCRdb processed the 5' RACE reads anew with MiXCR; each CDR3 protein has one entry. The sample yields fewer than 2 million distinct CDR3 sequences, about 39% seen once. As concerns this clonotype: The antigen remains unidentified.

J lost 1 base, V lost 4 bases, and 7 bases had no gene match. Germline CDR1 reads PRHDT; CDR2 reads FYEKMQ (reference sequence). The CDR3 sequence is 17 residues long. The sample, 7.5 to 10 milliliters of peripheral blood, was drawn from each donor. Sequences were obtained from blood. The J gene is TRBJ1-1, the V gene TRBV13; the match to TRBD1 covers 12 bases. The TCR originated in a human donor in good health. This CDR3 is CASSWDRGPTRNTEAFF. The DNA of the CDR3 is TGTGCCAGCAGCTGGGACAGGGGGCCTACAAGGAACACTGAAGCTTTCTTT.